A single sample is the source of the 29 T cell receptor beta chains below, sequenced in a study of shared clonotypes between healthy human individuals. TCRdb keeps only in-frame clones here, not all; method: immunoSEQ multiplex PCR. The sample includes 2,500,000 or so clones, 90% to 95% of them seen just once. The sequenced sample was naive CD4+ T cells sorted from blood. Subset reported: CD45RA+ positively selected. These TCRs come from a man in his late teens or twenties in good health.

The CDR3 region has the DNA TGTGCCAGCAGTGAACTGACAGGGGACTCCTCAGATACGCAGTATTTT. Protein sequence: CASSELTGDSSDTQYF. The gene calls are TRBV2 and TRBJ2-3, with 8 bases fitting TRBD1. J gave up 4 bases and V 2 bases, and 8 bases lay outside the gene matches. This CDR3 comprises 16 residues. Germline V gives CDR1 SNHLY, CDR2 FYNNEI.

The CDR3 here is CASEGMRSYYGYTF. CDR3 coding DNA: TGTGCCAGCGAAGGAATGAGGAGCTACTATGGCTACACCTTC. The chain employs TRBV6-1 and TRBJ1-2; D is uncertain. This CDR3 region has 14 residues. Per germline, CDR1 MNHNS and CDR2 SASEGT. V was pared by 8 bases and J by 3 bases, with 16 bases between.

The chain couples TRBV6-5 to TRBJ2-1; 8 bases agree with TRBD1. Trimming took 5 bases from V and 6 from J; bases not matched to a gene: 3. Germline-derived CDR1 and CDR2 are MNHEY and SVGAGI. This CDR3 contains 13 residues. CDR3 DNA: TGTGCCAGCAGTCTCGGACAGGGCAATGAGCAGTTCTTC. It specifies CASSLGQGNEQFF.

The chain uses TRBV14 and TRBJ1-2; D remains unclear. Trimming stripped 2 bases from V and 5 bases from J, with 15 bases between. Germline values: CDR1 SGHDN, CDR2 FVKESK. This CDR3 is built from 15 residues. The chain's CDR3 is CASSQRLITDYGYTF. The CDR3 region has the DNA TGTGCCAGCAGCCAACGACTTATTACGGATTATGGCTACACCTTC.

This clone was recorded only once. CDR3 sequence: CASSFGTGRGSNTEAFF. The CDR3 DNA follows: TGTGCCAGCAGCTTTGGGACAGGCAGAGGGAGCAACACTGAAGCTTTCTTT. J is TRBJ1-1 and V is TRBV5-4; 8 bases are shared with TRBD1. V lost 2 bases to trimming and J lost 2 bases; unmatched junction nucleotides: 11. This CDR3 contains 17 residues. Germline V lookup: CDR1 SGHNT, CDR2 YYREEE (reference sequence).

The chain carries TRBV7-2 and TRBJ2-1; D is tentatively TRBD1 or TRBD2 (5 bases each). CDR1 and CDR2 (germline): SGHTA, FQGNSA. The length of the CDR3 is 15 residues. V was trimmed by 1 base and J by 1 base, leaving 8 bases between them. Written as DNA, the CDR3 is TGTGCCAGCAGCTTAGTCGGGGCTTCCTACAATGAGCAGTTCTTC. This codes for CASSLVGASYNEQFF.

This chain connects TRBV9 to TRBJ1-2, with 9 positions matching TRBD1. CDR1 and CDR2 from the germline V gene are SGDLS and YYNGEE. V was clipped by 3 bases and J by 4 bases; unmatched bases: 7. The length of the CDR3 is 15 residues. CDR3 in DNA: TGTGCCAGCAGCGGTCAACCGGGACAGGGCTATGGCTACACCTTC. Translating it yields CASSGQPGQGYGYTF.

The J gene is TRBJ1-1, the V gene TRBV11-3; D remains ambiguous. Trimming cost V 3 bases and J 6 bases, with 8 bases left between them. This CDR3 comprises 12 residues. Germline lookup yields CDR1 SGHNT and CDR2 YENEEA. Here the CDR3 reads CASSFAGSEAFF. In DNA, the CDR3 is TGTGCCAGCAGCTTTGCGGGATCTGAAGCTTTCTTT. Full variable domain (rest looked up from reference TRBV11-3 and TRBJ1-1): EAGVVQSPRYKIIEKKQPVAFWCNPISGHNTLYWYLQNLGQGPELLIRYENEEAVDDSQLPKDRFSAERLKGVDSTLKIQPAELGDSAVYLCASSFAGSEAFFGQGTRLTVV.

The chain links TRBV7-6 to TRBJ2-3; D unresolved. Germline CDR1 SGHVS, CDR2 FNYEAQ. Between the trimmed V and J ends, which lost 1 base and 0 bases, there was a span of 11 bases. This CDR3 has 16 amino acids. CDR3 residues: CASSLVADLSTDTQYF. For the CDR3, the DNA is TGTGCCAGCAGCTTAGTTGCAGACCTTAGCACAGATACGCAGTATTTT.

DNA for the CDR3: TGTGCCAGCAGTCCTTGGGACGGACCTGGGAGGAATGAGCAGTTCTTC. It encodes CASSPWDGPGRNEQFF. The chain has TRBV6-4 and TRBJ2-1; D perhaps matches TRBD2 (6 bases). The germline CDR1 and CDR2 sequences are MRHNA and SNTAGT. Deletions cut 5 bases from V and 7 bases from J, with 21 bases between. The CDR3 sequence is 16 residues long.

The CDR3 sequence: CASSPLTDGYTF. For the CDR3, the DNA is TGTGCCAGCAGCCCACTGACAGATGGCTACACCTTC. This chain links TRBV5-5 with TRBJ1-2; D may be TRBD1 (5 bases). Deletions cut 4 bases from V and 6 bases from J, with 10 bases between. This CDR3 spans 12 amino acids. CDR1 SGHKS and CDR2 YYEKEE come from the germline V gene (reference sequence).

This chain uses TRBV2 with TRBJ1-1; tentatively, D is TRBD1 (6 bases). Germline V gene data show CDR1 as SNHLY and CDR2 as FYNNEI. V was shortened by 7 bases and J by 7 bases, with 13 bases between the two germline ends. The CDR3 runs to 12 residues. In nucleotides, the CDR3 is TGTGCCAGCAATCAGGGCAGGGGTGAAGCTTTCTTT. Translated: CASNQGRGEAFF.

V and J are TRBV2 and TRBJ2-6; the D is unclear. Trimming cost V 6 bases and J 0 bases, with 15 bases left between them. The CDR3 consists of 17 residues. Germline CDR1 is SNHLY and CDR2 is FYNNEI. The CDR3 DNA sequence: TGTGCCAGCAGGGGTACCTCGAAGGGCTCTGGGGCCAACGTCCTGACTTTC. Protein product: CASRGTSKGSGANVLTF.

The chain recombines TRBV2 with TRBJ1-4, with 7 bases aligning to TRBD1. CDR3 size: 13 residues. Germline assignment: CDR1 SNHLY and CDR2 FYNNEI. Trimming took 9 bases from V and 5 from J; bases not matched to a gene: 6. The CDR3 sequence is CASLLRGNEKLFF. DNA of the CDR3: TGTGCCAGTTTACTCAGGGGGAATGAAAAACTGTTTTTT. Supplemented by reference TRBV2 and TRBJ1-4, the full variable domain reads EPEVTQTPSHQVTQMGQEVILRCVPISNHLYFYWYRQILGQKVEFLVSFYNNEISEKSEIFDDQFSVERPDGSNFTLKIRSTKLEDSAMYFCASLLRGNEKLFFGSGTQLSVL.

V usage is TRBV6-1 and J usage is TRBJ2-3; tentatively, D is TRBD2 (6 bases). The CDR3 length is 13 residues. The germline CDR1 and CDR2 sequences are MNHNS and SASEGT. The V end was cut by 5 bases, the J end by 8 bases, with 14 bases between. The CDR3 sequence: CASSLDPRGTQYF. CDR3 bases: TGTGCCAGCAGTTTGGACCCGCGGGGTACGCAGTATTTT.

This rearrangement joins TRBV19 to TRBJ2-1; D is unresolved. This CDR3 region has 13 residues. V shed 6 bases and J shed 4 bases, with 10 bases lying between them. Germline V gives CDR1 LNHDA, CDR2 SQIVND (reference sequence). The CDR3 is CASRPTRYNEQFF. The CDR3 nucleotides are TGTGCCAGTAGGCCGACACGTTACAATGAGCAGTTCTTC.

CDR3 in DNA: TGTGCCAGCAGCCGGTTGGATTCACCCCTCCACTTT. Translated, it gives CASSRLDSPLHF. This sequence joins TRBV6-1 and TRBJ1-6; D is unclear. The V end was cut by 6 bases, the J end by 8 bases, with 8 bases between. The CDR3 loop spans 12 amino acids. In germline, CDR1 is MNHNS, CDR2 SASEGT.

The CDR3 loop is CASRPGTPEAFF. CDR3 bases: TGTGCCAGCAGGCCCGGGACACCCGAGGCTTTCTTT. The rearrangement joins TRBV28 to TRBJ1-1; D is perhaps TRBD1 (6 bases). The germline V gene has CDR1 MDHEN and CDR2 SYDVKM. This CDR3 region has 12 residues. V lost 6 bases and J 11 bases, leaving 16 bases between the germline ends.

The chain carries TRBV11-2 and TRBJ2-1; 7 nucleotides align to TRBD1. CDR1 is SGHAT, CDR2 FQNNGV, per germline. The CDR3 runs 14 residues. V dropped 4 bases and J dropped 7; count of bases not matched to a gene: 7. CDR3 in DNA: TGTGCCAGCAGCTCTCACCCGACAGGGAATGAGCAGTTCTTC. This encodes CASSSHPTGNEQFF.

J is TRBJ1-6 and V is TRBV28, with TRBD1 matching 9 bases. Per the germline V gene, CDR1 is MDHEN and CDR2 is SYDVKM. The CDR3 length is 15 residues. With V trimmed by 6 bases and J by 6 bases, 6 bases remained unmatched. The CDR3 here is CASRLATGGNSPLHF. The CDR3 DNA follows: TGTGCCAGCAGACTAGCGACAGGGGGTAATTCACCCCTCCACTTT. The full variable domain, its missing parts supplied by reference TRBV28 and TRBJ1-6, is DVKVTQSSRYLVKRTGEKVFLECVQDMDHENMFWYRQDPGLGLRLIYFSYDVKMKEKGDIPEGYSVSREKKERFSLILESASTNQTSMYLCASRLATGGNSPLHFGNGTRLTVT.

This chain uses TRBV19 with TRBJ2-7; the D gene is possibly TRBD2 (6 bases). Trimming stripped 1 base from V and 6 bases from J, with 7 bases between. The CDR3 is made up of 12 amino acids. Germline CDR1 LNHDA, CDR2 SQIVND (reference sequence). CDR3 region: CASSIGRGEQYF. The CDR3 bases are TGTGCCAGTAGTATAGGGAGGGGCGAGCAGTACTTC.

The rearrangement joins TRBV18 to TRBJ2-4; D may be TRBD1 or TRBD2 (5 bases each). V was clipped by 6 bases and J by 7 bases, with 16 bases between them. Germline V CDR1 and CDR2: KGHSH, LQKENI. The CDR3 length is 14 residues. The CDR3 DNA reads as TGTGCCAGCTCCTCTCCAGGGAGTGGGAACATTCAGTACTTC. This sequence encodes CASSSPGSGNIQYF.

The chain uses TRBV6-1 and TRBJ2-7; tentative D call: TRBD2 (6 bases). The CDR3 extends over 14 amino acids. Trimming cost V 7 bases and J 6 bases, with 19 bases left between them. Germline V gene sequence: CDR1 MNHNS, CDR2 SASEGT. The CDR3 DNA is TGTGCCAGCATTCCCTATGCGGGGATTGCCGAGCAGTACTTC. It codes for CASIPYAGIAEQYF.

This sequence joins TRBV5-4 and TRBJ1-2, with a weak D call TRBD1 (5 bases). The CDR3 contains 14 residues. CDR1 and CDR2 (germline): SGHNT, YYREEE (reference sequence). Trimming left V 6 bases short and J 3 bases short, with 15 bases between. CDR3 sequence reads: CASTGDGFYYGYTF. CDR3 DNA: TGTGCCAGCACCGGGGACGGATTCTACTATGGCTACACCTTC.

In its sample, this clone was seen once. This chain uses TRBV4-3 with TRBJ2-5; D is perhaps TRBD1 or TRBD2 (5 bases each). Germline lookup yields CDR1 LGHNA and CDR2 YSLEER. V was trimmed by 1 base and J by 9 bases, leaving 15 bases between them. The CDR3 loop spans 14 amino acids. The CDR3 DNA is TGCGCCAGCAGCCAAGCGCTGGGTGGGACGTCCCAGTACTTC. Translation gives CASSQALGGTSQYF.

The gene calls are TRBV18 and TRBJ2-1; TRBD2 agrees at 15 bases. The germline gives CDR1 KGHSH, CDR2 LQKENI. V dropped 0 bases and J dropped 7; count of bases not matched to a gene: 7. This CDR3 region has 18 residues. CDR3: CASSPPVGTSGRSNEQFF. CDR3 coding DNA: TGTGCCAGCTCACCACCGGTGGGGACTAGCGGGAGGAGTAATGAGCAGTTCTTC.

The chain carries TRBV18 and TRBJ1-3; maybe TRBD1 (5 bases). The germline CDR1 and CDR2 sequences are KGHSH and LQKENI. The CDR3 runs 17 residues. The germline V and J ends were trimmed by 1 base and 2 bases, with 15 bases remaining between them. CDR3 amino acids: CASSPLFRRDTGNTIYF. In nucleotides, the CDR3 is TGTGCCAGCTCACCACTGTTTCGCAGGGATACTGGAAACACCATATATTTT. Complete variable domain (other parts from reference TRBV18 and TRBJ1-3): NAGVMQNPRHLVRRRGQEARLRCSPMKGHSHVYWYRQLPEEGLKFMVYLQKENIIDESGMPKERFSAEFPKEGPSILRIQQVVRGDSAAYFCASSPLFRRDTGNTIYFGEGSWLTVV.

This clone showed up just once. The chain combines TRBV20-1 with TRBJ1-4; no clear D. Germline V lookup: CDR1 DFQATT, CDR2 SNEGSKA (reference sequence). This CDR3 has 11 amino acids. V was cut by 6 bases and J by 4 bases, with 6 bases left in between. CDR3 DNA: TGCAGTGCCAATGATAATGAAAAACTGTTTTTT. Amino acids: CSANDNEKLFF.

V usage is TRBV6-5 and J usage is TRBJ1-5; D call uncertain. CDR1 and CDR2 (germline): MNHEY, SVGAGI. The CDR3 covers 12 residues. The V end was cut by 7 bases, the J end by 9 bases, with 13 bases between. The CDR3: CASTPPSGPQHF. Here the CDR3 DNA reads TGTGCCAGCACTCCACCCTCGGGGCCCCAGCATTTT.